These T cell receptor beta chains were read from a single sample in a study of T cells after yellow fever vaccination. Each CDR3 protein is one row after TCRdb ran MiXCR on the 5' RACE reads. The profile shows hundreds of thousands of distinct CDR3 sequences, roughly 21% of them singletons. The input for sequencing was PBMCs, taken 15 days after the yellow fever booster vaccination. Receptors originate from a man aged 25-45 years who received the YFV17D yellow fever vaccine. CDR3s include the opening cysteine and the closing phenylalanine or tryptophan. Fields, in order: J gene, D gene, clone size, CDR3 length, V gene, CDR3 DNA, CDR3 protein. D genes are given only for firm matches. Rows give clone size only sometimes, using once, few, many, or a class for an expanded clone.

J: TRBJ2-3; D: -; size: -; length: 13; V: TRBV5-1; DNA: TGCGCCAGCAGTCAGGAGGGACCAGATACGCAGTATTTT; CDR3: CASSQEGPDTQYF
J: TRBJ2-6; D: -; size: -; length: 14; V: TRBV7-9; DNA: TGTGCCAGCAGCTCGGGAATATCGGCCAACGTCCTGACTTTC; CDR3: CASSSGISANVLTF
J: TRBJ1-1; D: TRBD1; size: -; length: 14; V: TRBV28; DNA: TGTGCCAGCAGCACCCCGGGACAGGGGACTGAAGCTTTCTTT; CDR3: CASSTPGQGTEAFF
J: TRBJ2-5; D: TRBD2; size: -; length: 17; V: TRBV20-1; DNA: TGCAGTGCCATTCGGACTAGCGGGAGGGCCTCCCAAGAGACCCAGTACTTC; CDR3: CSAIRTSGRASQETQYF
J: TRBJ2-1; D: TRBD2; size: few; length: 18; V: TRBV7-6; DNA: TGTGCCAGCAGCTCAAGGACTAGCGGGAGCATAACGTACAATGAGCAGTTCTTC; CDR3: CASSSRTSGSITYNEQFF
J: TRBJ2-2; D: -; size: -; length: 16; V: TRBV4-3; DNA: TGCGCCAGCAGCTCCGGGACCAGAGGATTAGGCGGGGAGCTGTTTTTT; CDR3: CASSSGTRGLGGELFF
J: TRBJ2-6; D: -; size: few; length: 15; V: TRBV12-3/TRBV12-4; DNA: TGTGCCAGCAGTGCTGACGGCTCTGGGGCCAACGTCCTGACTTTC; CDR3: CASSADGSGANVLTF
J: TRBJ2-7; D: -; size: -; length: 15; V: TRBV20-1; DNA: TGCAGTGCTAGCCGACTATCGGCCAGTCCCTACGAGCAGTACTTC; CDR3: CSASRLSASPYEQYF
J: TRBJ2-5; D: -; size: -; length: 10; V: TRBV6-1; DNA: TGTGCCAGCGTTGATGAGACCCAGTACTTC; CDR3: CASVDETQYF
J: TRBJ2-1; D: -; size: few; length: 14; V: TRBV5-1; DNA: TGCGCCAGCAGCTTGGCGTTGGGGAGCGATGAGCAGTTCTTC; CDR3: CASSLALGSDEQFF
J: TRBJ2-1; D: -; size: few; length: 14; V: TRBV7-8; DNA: TGTGCCAGCAGCTTAAGCAGGAGGAACAATGAGCAGTTCTTC; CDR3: CASSLSRRNNEQFF
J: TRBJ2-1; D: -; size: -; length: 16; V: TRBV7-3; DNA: TGTGCCAGCAGCTTAATGGCCGGGGGCTCCTACAATGAGCAGTTCTTC; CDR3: CASSLMAGGSYNEQFF
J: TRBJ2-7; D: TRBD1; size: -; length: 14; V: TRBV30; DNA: TGTGCCTGGAACCGACAGGGGGGGGGGTACGAGCAGTACTTC; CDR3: CAWNRQGGGYEQYF
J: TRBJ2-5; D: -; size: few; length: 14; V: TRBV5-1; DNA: TGCGCCAGCAGCTTGGGGCGAAGCCGGGAGACCCAGTACTTC; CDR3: CASSLGRSRETQYF
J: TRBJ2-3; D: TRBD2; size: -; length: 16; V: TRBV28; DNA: TGTGCCAGCAGTTTACTGACTAGCGGGGGCACAGATACGCAGTATTTT; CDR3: CASSLLTSGGTDTQYF
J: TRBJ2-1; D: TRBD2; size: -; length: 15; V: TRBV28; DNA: TGTGCCAGCAGTTCAAGCGGGAGGGCCGATCCTGAGCAGTTCTTC; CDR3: CASSSSGRADPEQFF
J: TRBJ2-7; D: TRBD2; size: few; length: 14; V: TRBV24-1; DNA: TGTGCCACCGCCAGACTAGCGGGATTCTACGAGCAGTACTTC; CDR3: CATARLAGFYEQYF
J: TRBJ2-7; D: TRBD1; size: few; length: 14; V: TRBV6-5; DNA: TGTGCCAGCAGTTACACTGGACAGGGTGGCGAGCAGTACTTC; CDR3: CASSYTGQGGEQYF
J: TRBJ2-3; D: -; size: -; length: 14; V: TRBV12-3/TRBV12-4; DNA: TGTGCCAGCAGCCAAGTAGAGGGAACAGATACGCAGTATTTT; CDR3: CASSQVEGTDTQYF
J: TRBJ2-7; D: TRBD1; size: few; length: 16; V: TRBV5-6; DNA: TGTGCCAGCAGCTCGCCCGGGACAGGGGCCGCCTACGAGCAGTACTTC; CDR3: CASSSPGTGAAYEQYF
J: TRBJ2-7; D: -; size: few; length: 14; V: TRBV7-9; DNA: TGTGCCAGCAGCTTAACTGCCATGGCCTACGAGCAGTACTTC; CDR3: CASSLTAMAYEQYF
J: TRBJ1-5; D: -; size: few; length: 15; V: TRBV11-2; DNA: TGTGCCAGCAGCTGGGGGGGTCAGAACAATCAGCCCCAGCATTTT; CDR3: CASSWGGQNNQPQHF
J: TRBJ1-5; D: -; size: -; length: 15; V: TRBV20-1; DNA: TGCAGTGCTAGAGTGCCGGGAGCCTCCAATCAGCCCCAGCATTTT; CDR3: CSARVPGASNQPQHF
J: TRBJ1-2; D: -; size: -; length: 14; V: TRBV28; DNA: TGTGCCAGCAGTTTAAGGGGATATAACTATGGCTACACCTTC; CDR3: CASSLRGYNYGYTF
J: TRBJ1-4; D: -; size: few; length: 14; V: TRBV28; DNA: TGTGCCAGCACCGAGGGAGGGCGGGATGAAAAACTGTTTTTT; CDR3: CASTEGGRDEKLFF
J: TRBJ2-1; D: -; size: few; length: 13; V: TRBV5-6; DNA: TGTGCCAGCAGCTTGGTTGGGGGACCTGAGCAGTTCTTC; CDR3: CASSLVGGPEQFF
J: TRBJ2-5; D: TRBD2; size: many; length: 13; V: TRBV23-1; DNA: TGCGCCAGCAGTCTAAGGGGAGGGCAGACCCAGTACTTC; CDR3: CASSLRGGQTQYF
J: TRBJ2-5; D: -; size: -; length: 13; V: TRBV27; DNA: TGTGCCAGCAGTTTACAAAGGAGGGAGACCCAGTACTTC; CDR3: CASSLQRRETQYF
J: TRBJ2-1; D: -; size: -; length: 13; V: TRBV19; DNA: TGTGCCAGTGGGGAGAGCTCCTACAATGAGCAGTTCTTC; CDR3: CASGESSYNEQFF
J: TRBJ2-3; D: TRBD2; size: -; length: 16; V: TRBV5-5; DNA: TGTGCCAGCAGCTTGGCCCCTAGCGGGACCACAGATACGCAGTATTTT; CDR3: CASSLAPSGTTDTQYF
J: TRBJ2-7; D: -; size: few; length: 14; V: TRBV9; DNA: TGTGCCAGCAGCGTAGATGCAGGTCCCTACGAGCAGTACTTC; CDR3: CASSVDAGPYEQYF
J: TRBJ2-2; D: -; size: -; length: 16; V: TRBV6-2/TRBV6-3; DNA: TGTGCCACTGGACGGCTGGGACTTTCCAACACCGGGGAGCTGTTTTTT; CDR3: CATGRLGLSNTGELFF
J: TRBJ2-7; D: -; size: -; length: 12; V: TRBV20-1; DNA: TGCAGTGCTAGAGGGACAGTCAACGAGCAGTACTTC; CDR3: CSARGTVNEQYF
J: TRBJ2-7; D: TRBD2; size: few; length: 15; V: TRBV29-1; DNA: TGCAGCGTTTCCGGGACTAGCGAGTCGTTCTACGAGCAGTACTTC; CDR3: CSVSGTSESFYEQYF
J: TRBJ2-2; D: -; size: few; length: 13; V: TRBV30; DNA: TGTGCCTGGAGTGTAACAGCGACCGGGGAGCTGTTTTTT; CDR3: CAWSVTATGELFF
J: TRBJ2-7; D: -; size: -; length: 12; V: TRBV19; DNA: TGTGCCAGTAGTGCCACAGGGATAGAGCAGTACTTC; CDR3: CASSATGIEQYF
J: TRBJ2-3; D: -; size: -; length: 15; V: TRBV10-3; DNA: TGTGCCATCGCGGGGACCTCAACGCCTACAGATACGCAGTATTTT; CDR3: CAIAGTSTPTDTQYF
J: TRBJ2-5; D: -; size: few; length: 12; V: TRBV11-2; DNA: TGTGCCAGCAGCTTTTCTAGACAGACCCAGTACTTC; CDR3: CASSFSRQTQYF
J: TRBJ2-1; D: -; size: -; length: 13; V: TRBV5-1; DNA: TGCGCCAGCAGAGACCTACTAGACCCCGGGCAGTTCTTC; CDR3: CASRDLLDPGQFF
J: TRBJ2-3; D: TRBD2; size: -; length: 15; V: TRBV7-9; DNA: TGTGCCAGCAGCTTCGGGAGCGGGAGCGCAGATACGCAGTATTTT; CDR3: CASSFGSGSADTQYF
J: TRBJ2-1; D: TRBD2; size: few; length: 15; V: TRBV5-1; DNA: TGCGCCAGCAGCTTTGTGGCTAGCGGAATCAATGAGCAGTTCTTC; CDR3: CASSFVASGINEQFF
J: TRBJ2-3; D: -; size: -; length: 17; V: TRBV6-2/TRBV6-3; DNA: TGTGCCAGCAGTTCCGGCGGGCGGGGCCCCCTCACAGATACGCAGTATTTT; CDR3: CASSSGGRGPLTDTQYF
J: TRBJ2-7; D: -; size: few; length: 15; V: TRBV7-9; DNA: TGTGCCAGCAGCACACACCAGGGTCCGTCCTACGAGCAGTACTTC; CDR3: CASSTHQGPSYEQYF
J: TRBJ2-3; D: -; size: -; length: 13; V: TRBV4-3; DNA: TGCGCCAGCAGCCAAGGGGAACCAGATACGCAGTATTTT; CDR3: CASSQGEPDTQYF
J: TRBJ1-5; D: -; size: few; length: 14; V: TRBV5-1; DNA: TGCGCCAGCAGCCCTCGGGGAGGGGATCAGCCCCAGCATTTT; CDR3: CASSPRGGDQPQHF
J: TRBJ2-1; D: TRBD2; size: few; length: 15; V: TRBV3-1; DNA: TGTGCCAGCAGCCCCGAGACTAGCGGTTACAATGAGCAGTTCTTC; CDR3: CASSPETSGYNEQFF
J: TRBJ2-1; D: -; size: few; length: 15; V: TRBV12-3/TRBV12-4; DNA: TGTGCCAGCAGCCCTGGGCGGATAATGGACAATGAGCAGTTCTTC; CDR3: CASSPGRIMDNEQFF
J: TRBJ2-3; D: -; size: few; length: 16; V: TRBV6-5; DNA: TGTGCCAGCAGTTTTTCACAAATCGTGGGCACAGATACGCAGTATTTT; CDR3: CASSFSQIVGTDTQYF
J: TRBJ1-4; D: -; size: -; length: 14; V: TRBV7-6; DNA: TGTGCCAGCAGCTTAGACCCAGGGTTTGAAAAACTGTTTTTT; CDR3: CASSLDPGFEKLFF
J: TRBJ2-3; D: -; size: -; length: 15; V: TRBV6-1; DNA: TGTGCCAGCAGGATCTTCGGGGGAGACACAGATACGCAGTATTTT; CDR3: CASRIFGGDTDTQYF
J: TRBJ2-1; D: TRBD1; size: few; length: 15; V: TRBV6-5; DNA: TGTGCCAGCCGGACCGGGACAGGGATCTTCAATGAGCAGTTCTTC; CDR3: CASRTGTGIFNEQFF
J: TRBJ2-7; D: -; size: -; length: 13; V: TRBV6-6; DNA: TGTGCCAGCTCGAGGGAGCTCGGCTACGAGCAGTACTTC; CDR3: CASSRELGYEQYF
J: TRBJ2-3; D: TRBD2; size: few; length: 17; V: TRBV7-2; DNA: TGTGCCAGCAGCATCTTACTAGCGGCTGATCTCACAGATACGCAGTATTTT; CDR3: CASSILLAADLTDTQYF
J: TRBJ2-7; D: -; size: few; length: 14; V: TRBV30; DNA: TGTGCCTGGAGTGTACGAGGGGTGGGCTACGAGCAGTACTTC; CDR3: CAWSVRGVGYEQYF